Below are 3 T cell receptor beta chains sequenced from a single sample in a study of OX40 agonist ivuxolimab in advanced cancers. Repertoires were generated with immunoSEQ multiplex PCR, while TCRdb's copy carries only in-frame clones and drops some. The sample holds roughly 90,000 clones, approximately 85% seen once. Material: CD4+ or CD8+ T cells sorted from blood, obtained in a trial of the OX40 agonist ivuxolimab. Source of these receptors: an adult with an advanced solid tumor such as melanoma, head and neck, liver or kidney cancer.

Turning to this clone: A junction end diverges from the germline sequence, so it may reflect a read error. The CDR3 region is CASTLRGGSYNEQFF. The CDR3 DNA is TGTGCCAGCACTTTAAGGGGAGGCTCCTACAATGAGCAGTTCTTC. This chain links TRBV28 with TRBJ2-1; possibly TRBD2 for D (6 bases). CDR1 is MDHEN, CDR2 SYDVKM, per germline. CDR3 length: 15 amino acids.

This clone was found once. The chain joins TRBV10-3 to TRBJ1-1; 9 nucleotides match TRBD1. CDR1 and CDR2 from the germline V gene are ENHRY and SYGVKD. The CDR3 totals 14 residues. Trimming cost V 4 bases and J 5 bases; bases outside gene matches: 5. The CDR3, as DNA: TGTGCCATCAGTGTTGGGACAGGGTATACTGAAGCTTTCTTT. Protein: CAISVGTGYTEAFF.

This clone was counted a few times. CDR3 sequence reads: CASSQAGRDEQYF. The CDR3, as DNA: TGTGCCAGCAGCCAAGCGGGCAGGGACGAGCAGTACTTC. The chain recombines TRBV5-6 with TRBJ2-7, with a possible D match to TRBD2 (6 bases). Trimming stripped 4 bases from V and 5 bases from J, with 13 bases between. The germline CDR1 and CDR2 sequences are SGHDT and YYEEEE. There are 13 residues in the CDR3.